The entry below describes one T cell receptor (beta chain). What it recognizes is unknown. The data were taken from a study of T cells expressing NK-cell markers. The wider study: Repertoire data for TCR beta were derived from sorted T cells (CD3+CD56+NKG2C+, CD3+CD56+NKG2C- and CD3+CD56-NKG2C+). The eight sequenced donors comprised seven who were HCMV-seropositive and one who was seronegative. Study-wide results and caveats: Of the CD8+ T cells in more than five donors, about 1.0-7.5% belonged to dominant NKG2C+ clonotypes.

Germline V gene lookup returns CDR1 MGHRA and CDR2 YSYEKL. The CDR3 contains 13 residues. Production of TCR beta cDNA relied on 5'RACE template switching with UMIs. Following a re-call of the 5' RACE reads, TCRdb has one entry per CDR3 protein and lacks DNA. This sample's clone table lists 550,000 to 600,000 distinct CDR3 sequences. The J gene is TRBJ2-5, the V gene TRBV4-1; TCRdb outputs TRBD1, but without DNA this stays unchecked. The TCR comes from a man younger than 35 in good health. Sequenced: blood T cells: a sorted CD56 or NKG2C T cell subset, CD4+ or CD8+ T cells, or bulk PBMC T cells (not recorded which). The CDR3 spells CASSGGQWETQYF.